This T cell receptor (beta chain) derives from a study of T cells in Graves' hyperthyroidism and ophthalmopathy (dated by TCRdb to about 2019). General notes on the study: Peripheral blood was collected at initial diagnosis, before any treatment. To identify distinguishing TCR V-J signatures, a discovery cohort of some 100 patients was used, comprising fewer than 45 with Graves' ophthalmopathy and 57 with stable Graves' hyperthyroidism. Prospective prediction of ophthalmopathy was tested in an independent validation cohort consisting of roughly 19 hyperthyroidism patients and 17 patients who later progressed to ophthalmopathy. The 90 to 100 discovery patients were randomly split 7:3 into training and test sets. The study also compared thyroid tissue and blood T-cell repertoires from five or six Graves' hyperthyroidism patients. Once sampling was done, hyperthyroidism patients were given methimazole at a starting dose of 30 mg daily, whereas ophthalmopathy patients were given high-dose intravenous methylprednisolone. The paper describes TCR Vbeta CDR3 sequencing of about 140 peripheral blood samples, made up of around 41 ophthalmopathy patients, roughly 80 hyperthyroidism patients and 17 progressor patients.

The TCR beta CDR3 regions were amplified from RNA transcripts. The TCR CDR3 was subjected to a first round of RT-PCR using the HTBI primer set and the Qiagen OneStep RT-PCR kit. Libraries were constructed in a second round of multiplex PCR, after which size selection and purification were performed. The libraries were sequenced on an Illumina HiSeq2000 using paired-end 100 bp reads. In the paper's pipeline: SOAPnuke was used to process the raw data, with reads discarded if the reads contained adapters or uncalled bases, had a mean Phred below 15, or lacked an exact constant-primer or identifier match. High-quality paired reads were merged with COPE v1.2.5, and unique nucleotide sequences were defined as clonotypes. MiTCR v1.1 was used to align clonotypes to the IMGT TRBV, TRBD and TRBJ reference segments. Only V-J combinations with frequency above 0.0001, covering 99% to 99.2% of repertoires, were analysed. A TCS score was defined as the ratio of F50 (clonal expansion) to E x V (chaos), with BLOSUM62-based TCRdist applied between CDR3 peptides within each V-J. Welch's t-statistics and random forest reduced approximately 520 V-J features to roughly 13, which were used in a naive Bayes classifier (R e1071). TCRdb trimmed public reads at Q25 via fastp, called clones via MiXCR and kept in-frame beta chains. For every CDR3 protein sequence, its rows merge into one entry that carries the most common genes and DNA. What appears here as the V and J calls and clone size reflects TCRdb's work, not the paper's. For this sample the table gives fewer than 650,000 distinct CDR3 sequences, of which approximately 13% were detected only once. In total, the top ten clones hold roughly 5.7% of the sample.

General conclusions and limits of the study: Most expanded thyroid clonotypes (frequency above 0.001) were also detected in blood, a finding suggesting that blood repertoires may reflect thyroid immune responses. Sample size was not statistically predetermined, and investigators were not blinded to group allocation. In validation, the model predicted progression to ophthalmopathy with about 71% sensitivity and approximately 74% specificity, a median of 6.5 months before onset. A 13 V-J signature model separated ophthalmopathy from stable hyperthyroidism, with 87.88% sensitivity and 81.08% specificity in cross-validation and 80%/75% in testing.

About this clonotype itself: Its antigen is currently not known. The input lacks base qualities; no much larger clone sits a single base away.

Hyperthyroidism patients were newly diagnosed, with disease duration under 2 months, and aged 18 to 65 years. Any patient with an uncontrolled infection, another autoimmune disease, pregnancy or lactation was excluded. Diagnoses were established on the basis of clinical symptoms, serum thyroxine and TRAb, thyroid ultrasound, and orbital computed tomography. Blood from progressor patients was drawn when they were first diagnosed with hyperthyroidism, before any ophthalmopathy symptoms appeared. Ficoll-Paque density gradient centrifugation was used to isolate PBMCs from around 9.1 ml of fresh peripheral blood. Progressor patients were defined as those initially diagnosed with Graves' hyperthyroidism in whom ophthalmopathy developed during follow-up. Total RNA was extracted with Trizol reagent, and quality was checked on an Agilent 2100 Bioanalyzer. The CDR3 spans 11 residues, from the cysteine through the phenylalanine. The CDR3 DNA has 33 bases and is translated from base 1. Relative to germline, V is 2 bases shorter and J is 6 bases shorter, with 5 bases between their ends. CDR1 and CDR2 are read off the germline V gene as MNHEY and SVGEGT.

This receptor was identified in a woman aged 25 to 39 with Graves' hyperthyroidism that later progressed to Graves' ophthalmopathy. The chain is made from TRBV6-2 or TRBV6-3 and TRBJ2-7; the D gene identity is not certain. What was sequenced was blood. The nucleotides are TGTGCCAGCAGTTACAGTACCGAGCAGTACTTC. This encodes CASSYSTEQYF.